This is a list of T cell receptor beta chains from one sample in a study of shared clonotypes between healthy human individuals. Some clones are missing from TCRdb's copy, which holds only in-frame ones; the method was immunoSEQ multiplex PCR. Counted here are 2,500,000 or so clones, over 85% occurring once; the ten biggest clones make up around 0.37%. Sequencing input: naive CD4+ T cells from PBMCs. The source of these receptors is a man aged 18-30 years in good health. Some clones in this sample may be carry-over from other donors' samples. Each CDR3 is given with its conserved first and last residue. Fields, in order: V gene, J gene, D gene, clone size, CDR3 protein, CDR3 DNA. D genes are given only for firm matches. Clone size is stated in some rows and not others, as once, few, many or a class when expanded.

v_gene: TRBV28; j_gene: TRBJ2-1; d_gene: TRBD1; abundance: -; CDR3aa: CASSPMTGGELNEQFF; CDR3nt: TGTGCCAGCAGTCCTATGACAGGGGGCGAGCTTAATGAGCAGTTCTTC
v_gene: TRBV5-1; j_gene: TRBJ1-1; d_gene: -; abundance: -; CDR3aa: CASSVLTGLGATTEAFF; CDR3nt: TGCGCCAGCAGCGTGCTCACAGGGCTAGGAGCGACCACTGAAGCTTTCTTT
v_gene: TRBV11-2; j_gene: TRBJ2-7; d_gene: TRBD2; abundance: -; CDR3aa: CASSSGVAGGSYEQYF; CDR3nt: TGTGCCAGCAGCTCCGGCGTAGCGGGAGGCTCCTACGAGCAGTACTTC
v_gene: TRBV28; j_gene: TRBJ1-2; d_gene: -; abundance: -; CDR3aa: CASRSDYGYTF; CDR3nt: TGTGCCAGCAGGTCCGACTATGGCTACACCTTC
v_gene: TRBV5-1; j_gene: TRBJ1-1; d_gene: -; abundance: -; CDR3aa: CASSHLTGNTEAFF; CDR3nt: TGCGCCAGCAGCCATTTGACAGGGAACACTGAAGCTTTCTTT
v_gene: TRBV19; j_gene: TRBJ1-5; d_gene: -; abundance: -; CDR3aa: CASHRYSNQPQHF; CDR3nt: TGTGCCAGTCATCGGTATAGCAATCAGCCCCAGCATTTT
v_gene: TRBV2; j_gene: TRBJ2-7; d_gene: -; abundance: -; CDR3aa: CAGGRASSYEQYF; CDR3nt: TGTGCCGGAGGCAGGGCAAGCTCCTACGAGCAGTACTTC
v_gene: TRBV7-3; j_gene: TRBJ2-1; d_gene: TRBD2; abundance: -; CDR3aa: CASSRRTSGLYNEQFF; CDR3nt: TGTGCCAGCAGCCGGAGGACTAGCGGGTTGTACAATGAGCAGTTCTTC
v_gene: TRBV7-9; j_gene: TRBJ2-2; d_gene: -; abundance: -; CDR3aa: CASRPDSTGELFF; CDR3nt: TGTGCCAGCAGACCAGACAGCACCGGGGAGCTGTTTTTT
v_gene: TRBV29-1; j_gene: TRBJ1-2; d_gene: TRBD1; abundance: -; CDR3aa: CSSGTGVGDGYTF; CDR3nt: TGCAGCTCAGGGACAGGGGTGGGAGATGGCTACACCTTC
v_gene: TRBV27; j_gene: TRBJ2-7; d_gene: -; abundance: -; CDR3aa: CASSLHLGEQYF; CDR3nt: TGTGCCAGCAGTTTACACCTCGGGGAGCAGTACTTC
v_gene: TRBV9; j_gene: TRBJ1-2; d_gene: -; abundance: -; CDR3aa: CASSEAAYGYTF; CDR3nt: TGTGCCAGCAGCGAGGCAGCCTATGGCTACACCTTC
v_gene: TRBV6-1; j_gene: TRBJ2-4; d_gene: -; abundance: -; CDR3aa: CASSEGRDLAKNIQYF; CDR3nt: TGTGCCAGCAGTGAAGGACGCGACCTAGCCAAAAACATTCAGTACTTC
v_gene: TRBV29-1; j_gene: TRBJ2-3; d_gene: -; abundance: -; CDR3aa: CSVDVGDTQYF; CDR3nt: TGCAGCGTTGATGTGGGGGATACGCAGTATTTT
v_gene: TRBV2; j_gene: TRBJ2-1; d_gene: -; abundance: -; CDR3aa: CASSDRRSYNEQFF; CDR3nt: TGTGCCAGCAGTGACCGACGCTCCTACAATGAGCAGTTCTTC
v_gene: TRBV7-3; j_gene: TRBJ2-5; d_gene: -; abundance: -; CDR3aa: CASSSGQKETQYF; CDR3nt: TGTGCCAGCAGCTCCGGACAAAAAGAGACCCAGTACTTC
v_gene: TRBV10-3; j_gene: TRBJ1-1; d_gene: -; abundance: -; CDR3aa: CAISESVGNTEAFF; CDR3nt: TGTGCCATCAGTGAGTCGGTGGGGAACACTGAAGCTTTCTTT
v_gene: TRBV28; j_gene: TRBJ1-1; d_gene: -; abundance: -; CDR3aa: CASSNGGSKRNTEAFF; CDR3nt: TGTGCCAGCAGCAACGGAGGCAGTAAAAGGAACACTGAAGCTTTCTTT
v_gene: TRBV28; j_gene: TRBJ2-1; d_gene: TRBD1; abundance: -; CDR3aa: CASSSTQGIPYNEQFF; CDR3nt: TGTGCCAGCAGTTCAACACAGGGGATCCCCTACAATGAGCAGTTCTTC
v_gene: TRBV5-6; j_gene: TRBJ2-1; d_gene: TRBD1; abundance: few; CDR3aa: CASSRPRDSSYNEQFF; CDR3nt: TGTGCCAGCAGCCGCCCCCGGGACAGTTCCTACAATGAGCAGTTCTTC
v_gene: TRBV10-3; j_gene: TRBJ2-3; d_gene: TRBD2; abundance: -; CDR3aa: CAISNQREGADTQYF; CDR3nt: TGTGCCATCAGCAATCAGCGGGAGGGTGCAGATACGCAGTATTTT
v_gene: TRBV18; j_gene: TRBJ1-2; d_gene: TRBD1; abundance: -; CDR3aa: CASSPGTGENYGYTF; CDR3nt: TGTGCCAGCTCACCCGGGACAGGGGAGAACTATGGCTACACCTTC
v_gene: TRBV7-2; j_gene: TRBJ2-7; d_gene: -; abundance: -; CDR3aa: CASSLKSARGGYEQYF; CDR3nt: TGTGCCAGCAGCTTAAAATCAGCGCGAGGGGGCTACGAGCAGTACTTC
v_gene: TRBV28; j_gene: TRBJ2-7; d_gene: TRBD1; abundance: -; CDR3aa: CASSSSSGGSQFYEQYF; CDR3nt: TGTGCCAGCAGTTCTTCCTCAGGGGGCTCCCAGTTCTACGAGCAGTACTTC
v_gene: TRBV7-3; j_gene: TRBJ2-1; d_gene: TRBD2; abundance: -; CDR3aa: CASSPGTSGKEQFF; CDR3nt: TGTGCCAGCAGCCCTGGGACTAGCGGGAAGGAGCAGTTCTTC
v_gene: TRBV9; j_gene: TRBJ2-3; d_gene: TRBD2; abundance: once; CDR3aa: CASSIMGLADTDTQYF; CDR3nt: TGTGCCAGCAGCATCATGGGACTAGCGGACACAGATACGCAGTATTTT
v_gene: TRBV5-8; j_gene: TRBJ2-7; d_gene: -; abundance: -; CDR3aa: CASSPRDTIGF; CDR3nt: TGTGCCAGCAGCCCCCGGGACACCATAGGCTTC